This T cell receptor beta chain was sequenced for a study of response to subunit inactivated influenza vaccine. Trimming removed 6 bases from V and 2 bases from J; junction bases left unmatched: 1. Germline V gene lookup returns CDR1 SQVTM and CDR2 ANQGSEA. The CDR3 length is 14 residues. This clonotype was recorded many times. A single record per CDR3 protein comes from TCRdb applying MiXCR to the RT-PCR reads. Of 200,000 to 250,000 distinct CDR3 sequences listed, approximately 12% are singletons. The chain is built from TRBV29-1 and TRBJ2-1; TRBD2 agrees at 13 bases. Sequenced material: non-naive T cells sorted from PBMCs, taken roughly 2 weeks before vaccination. The sequence was obtained from a man in his fifties or sixties who received an inactivated influenza vaccine. CDR3 nucleotides: TGCAGCGTACTAGCGGGGGGGACCTACAATGAGCAGTTCTTC. This gives the protein CSVLAGGTYNEQFF.